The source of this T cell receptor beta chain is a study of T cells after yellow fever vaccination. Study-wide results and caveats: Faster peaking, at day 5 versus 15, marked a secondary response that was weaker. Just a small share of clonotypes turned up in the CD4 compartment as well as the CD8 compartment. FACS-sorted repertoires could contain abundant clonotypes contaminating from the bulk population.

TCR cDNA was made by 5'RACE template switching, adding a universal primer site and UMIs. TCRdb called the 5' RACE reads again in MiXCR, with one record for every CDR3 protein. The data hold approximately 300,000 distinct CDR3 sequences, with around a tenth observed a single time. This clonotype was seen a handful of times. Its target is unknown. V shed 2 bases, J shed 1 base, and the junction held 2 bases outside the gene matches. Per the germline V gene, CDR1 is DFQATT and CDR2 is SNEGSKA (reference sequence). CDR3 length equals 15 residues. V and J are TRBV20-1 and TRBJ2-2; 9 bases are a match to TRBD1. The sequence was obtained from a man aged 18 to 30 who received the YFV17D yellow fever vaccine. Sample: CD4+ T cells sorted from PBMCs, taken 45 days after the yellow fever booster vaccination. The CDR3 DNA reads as TGCAGTGCTAGAAGGACAGGGGAGAACACCGGGGAGCTGTTTTTT. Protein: CSARRTGENTGELFF.